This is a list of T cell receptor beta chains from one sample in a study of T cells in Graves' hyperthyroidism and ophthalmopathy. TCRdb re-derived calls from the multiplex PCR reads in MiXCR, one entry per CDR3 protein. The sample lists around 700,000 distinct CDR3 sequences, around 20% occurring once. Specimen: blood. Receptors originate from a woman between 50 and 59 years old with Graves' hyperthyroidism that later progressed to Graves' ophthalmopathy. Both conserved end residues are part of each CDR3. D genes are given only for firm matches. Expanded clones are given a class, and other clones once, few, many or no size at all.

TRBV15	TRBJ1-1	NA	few	TGTGCCACCGGGGGGGGGAATTCGGGGGACACTGAAGCTTTCTTT	CATGGGNSGDTEAFF
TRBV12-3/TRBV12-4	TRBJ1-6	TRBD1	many	TGTGCCAGCAGACAGGGGTTCAATAATTCACCCCTCCACTTT	CASRQGFNNSPLHF
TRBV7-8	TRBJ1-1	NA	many	TGTGCCAGCAGCCTTATGGACCTTGGGCTCGCTGAAGCTTTCTTT	CASSLMDLGLAEAFF
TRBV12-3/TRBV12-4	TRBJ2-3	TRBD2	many	TGTGCCAGCACCGGGGGGATCACAGATACGCAGTATTTT	CASTGGITDTQYF
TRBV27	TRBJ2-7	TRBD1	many	TGTGCCAGCAGGCGGACAGGAAGAGACTACGAGCAGTACTTC	CASRRTGRDYEQYF
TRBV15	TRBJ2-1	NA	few	TGTGCCACCAGCAGAGATAAAGGGCCTAATGAGCAGTTCTTC	CATSRDKGPNEQFF
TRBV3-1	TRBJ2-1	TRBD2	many	TGTGCCAGCAGCCAAGCCAGCGGGGGTAACAATGAGCAGTTCTTC	CASSQASGGNNEQFF
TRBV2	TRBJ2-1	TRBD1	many	TGTGCCAGCAGCGCACAGGGGGGCTCCTACAATGAGCAGTTCTTC	CASSAQGGSYNEQFF
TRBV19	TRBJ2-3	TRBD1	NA	TGTGCCAGTAGTAAGGGGACAGGGACAGATACGCAGTATTTT	CASSKGTGTDTQYF
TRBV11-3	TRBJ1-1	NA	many	TGTGCCAGCAGCTTAGCGGAGGGGTTCGTAGCTTTCTTT	CASSLAEGFVAFF
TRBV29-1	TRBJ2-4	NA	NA	TGCAGCGTTGAGTTAGGCATTCAGTACTTC	CSVELGIQYF
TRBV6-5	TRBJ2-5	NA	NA	TGTGCCAGCAGTTACACAGGGAAGGAGACCCAGTACTTC	CASSYTGKETQYF
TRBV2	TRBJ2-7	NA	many	TGTGCCAGCAGGGCGGAAGGGTCTGTATACGAGCAGTACTTC	CASRAEGSVYEQYF
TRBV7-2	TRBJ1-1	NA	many	TGTGCCAGCAGCCGCCGGGAGGTGAACACTGAAGCTTTCTTT	CASSRREVNTEAFF
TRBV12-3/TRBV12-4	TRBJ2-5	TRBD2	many	TGTGCCAGCAGTTTAGAGGCTAGCGGGGGGGAATTAGAGACCCAGTACTTC	CASSLEASGGELETQYF
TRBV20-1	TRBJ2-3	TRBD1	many	TGCAGTGCCAGAGATTCAGGGACAGGGCCAGATACGCAGTATTTT	CSARDSGTGPDTQYF
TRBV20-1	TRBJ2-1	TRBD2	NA	TGCAGTGCCCTCCAGGTAGCGGGGCCCCCCACCAATGAGCAGTTCTTC	CSALQVAGPPTNEQFF
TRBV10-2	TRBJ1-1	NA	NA	TGCGCCAGCAGTGAGTCCCGACGGAACACTGAAGCTTTCTTT	CASSESRRNTEAFF
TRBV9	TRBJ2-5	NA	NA	TGTGCCAGCAGCGTAGGAGGCGACTACGAGCAGACCCAGTACTTC	CASSVGGDYEQTQYF
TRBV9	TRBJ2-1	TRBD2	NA	TGTGCCAGCAGCATCAAGGGACTAGCGGGGGCCGACAATGAGCAGTTCTTC	CASSIKGLAGADNEQFF
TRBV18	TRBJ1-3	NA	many	TGTGCCAGCTCACCGCTAGGGGAGTCCGGAAACACCATATATTTT	CASSPLGESGNTIYF
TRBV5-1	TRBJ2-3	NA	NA	TGCGCCAGCAACCTGCGGGGGCCGGGGGCAGATACGCAGTATTTT	CASNLRGPGADTQYF
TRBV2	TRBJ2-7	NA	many	TGTGCCAGCAAGTTATTAGGTGACTCCTACGAGCAGTACTTC	CASKLLGDSYEQYF
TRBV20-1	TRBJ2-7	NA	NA	TGCAGTGCTAGAGCGGAAAGTACCTACGAGCAGTACTTC	CSARAESTYEQYF
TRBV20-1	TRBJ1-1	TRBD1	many	TGCAGTGCTGTGACAGGGGGCACTGAAGCTTTCTTT	CSAVTGGTEAFF
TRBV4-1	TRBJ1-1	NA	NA	TGCGCCAGCAGCCAACCGTGGGGGGGTGGAGGGCGGACTGAAGCTTTCTTT	CASSQPWGGGGRTEAFF
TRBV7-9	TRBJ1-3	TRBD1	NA	TGTGCCAGCAACGAGGGGGCTTCTGGAAACACCATATATTTT	CASNEGASGNTIYF
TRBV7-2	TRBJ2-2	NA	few	TGTGCCAGCAGCTTACCACAGGGGGGGACCGGGGAGCTGTTTTTT	CASSLPQGGTGELFF
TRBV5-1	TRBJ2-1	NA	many	TGCGCCAGCAGCCTGGTTTATCAGGGGGGCAATGAGCAGTTCTTC	CASSLVYQGGNEQFF
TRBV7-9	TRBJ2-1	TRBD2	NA	TGTGCCAGCAGCCCGGGGGGGGCCGGACACGGCTATAGTGAGCAGTTCTTC	CASSPGGAGHGYSEQFF
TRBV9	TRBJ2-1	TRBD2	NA	TGTGCCAGCAGCGTAGAACTAGCGGGGGACCCATACAATGAGCAGTTCTTC	CASSVELAGDPYNEQFF
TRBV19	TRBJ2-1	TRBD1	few	TGTGCCAGTAGTATCCGGACAGGGAGACCCAATGAGCAGTTCTTC	CASSIRTGRPNEQFF
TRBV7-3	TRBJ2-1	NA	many	TGTGCCAGCAGCTTATTTCCCAGCTCCTACAATGAGCAGTTCTTC	CASSLFPSSYNEQFF
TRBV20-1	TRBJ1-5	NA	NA	TGCAGTGCTATCCGGGACGGCGGAAATCAGCCCCAGCATTTT	CSAIRDGGNQPQHF
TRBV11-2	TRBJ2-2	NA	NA	TGTGCCAGCAGCTTAGGGGACTGGTACACCGGGGAGCTGTTTTTT	CASSLGDWYTGELFF
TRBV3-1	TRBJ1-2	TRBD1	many	TGTGCCAGCAGCCCCCCGACAGGGGGCTTATCAGGCTACACCTTC	CASSPPTGGLSGYTF
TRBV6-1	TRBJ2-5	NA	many	TGTGCCAGCACCGACGGGTGGGGGCCGTCAGAGACCCAGTACTTC	CASTDGWGPSETQYF